This T cell receptor (beta chain) was retrieved from a study of beta chain features in type 1 diabetes. V gave up 6 bases and J gave up 0 bases, with 16 bases separating them. CDR1 is SGHTA, CDR2 FQGNSA, per germline. CDR3 length equals 16 residues. About this clone itself: Its antigen is currently unknown.

Of the isolated RNA, all was reverse transcribed, and so the sequenced material was expressed TCRB transcripts. The method was immunoSEQ multiplex PCR; TCRdb's version includes in-frame clones alone and lacks a portion of them. This table has around 400,000 clones, more than 12% appearing once. Study findings and constraints: Researchers could not determine here whether HLA type influences TCRB rearrangement.

Material: naive CD4+ T cells from blood. The V and J genes are TRBV7-2 and TRBJ2-3; weak D call: TRBD2 (5 bases). This receptor was identified in a woman younger than 35 in good health. CDR3 nucleotide sequence: TGTGCCAGCAGTCCATCGAGGGCTACTAGCACAGATACGCAGTATTTT. It codes for CASSPSRATSTDTQYF.